The 28 T cell receptor beta chains in this list originate from one sample, sequenced in a study of T cells after yellow fever vaccination. TCRdb re-called the 5' RACE reads with MiXCR, one entry per CDR3 protein. This sample yields fewer than 350,000 distinct CDR3 sequences, of which around 3.9% are seen a single time; less than 25% belongs to the top ten. The sample consisted of PBMCs, taken on the day of the yellow fever booster vaccination. Receptors were obtained from a man between 18 and 35 years old who received the YFV17D yellow fever vaccine.

The chain has TRBV6-6 and TRBJ2-5, with D hard to call. The germline V and J ends were trimmed by 2 bases and 1 base, with 11 bases remaining between them. CDR1 MNHNY and CDR2 SVGAGI come from the germline V gene (reference sequence). The CDR3 contains 15 residues. The DNA of the CDR3 is TGTGCCAGCAGTTACGGACCAGAGCCCCAAGAGACCCAGTACTTC. The encoded protein is CASSYGPEPQETQYF.

At least ten counts were recorded for this clonotype. This chain joins TRBV18 and TRBJ2-7; D is unclear. The germline V gene has CDR1 KGHSH and CDR2 LQKENI. The CDR3 has 13 residues. Trimming pared 4 bases from V and 7 bases from J, leaving 14 bases between. The DNA of the CDR3 is TGTGCCAGCTCACACGGGCCACCGAAAGAGCAGTACGTC. It translates to CASSHGPPKEQYV.

This clonotype was counted many times. The rearrangement links TRBV14 to TRBJ2-1, with 10 positions matching TRBD1. Germline CDR1 reads SGHDN; CDR2 reads FVKESK. CDR3 length: 17 residues. The V and J ends lost 3 bases and 4 bases, in that order; junction bases with no gene match: 9. The CDR3 loop is CASSHDRGRLLYNEQFF. As DNA, the CDR3 is TGTGCCAGCAGCCATGACAGGGGGCGCTTGTTGTACAATGAGCAGTTCTTC.

The chain employs TRBV7-2 and TRBJ2-7; D might be TRBD2 (5 bases). Germline CDR1 is SGHTA and CDR2 is FQGNSA. This CDR3 is 14 amino acids long. Between the trimmed V and J ends, which lost 1 base and 6 bases, there was a span of 13 bases. CDR3 residues: CASSLGPGSREQYV. CDR3 DNA sequence: TGTGCCAGCAGCTTAGGCCCGGGGTCGCGCGAGCAGTACGTC.

There are many counts of this clonotype. This chain uses TRBV2 with TRBJ2-3; 7 bases are a match to TRBD2. J was trimmed by 1 base and V by 4 bases; bases with no gene match: 5. This CDR3 is built from 15 residues. In germline, CDR1 is SNHLY, CDR2 FYNNEI. CDR3 amino acids: CASSAGLGGTDTQYF. Here the CDR3 DNA reads TGTGCCAGCAGTGCTGGACTAGGAGGCACAGATACGCAGTATTTT.

CDR3 amino acids: CASSFRTVRSYEQYF. In nucleotides, the CDR3 is TGTGCCAGCAGCTTCAGGACAGTTCGCTCCTACGAGCAGTACTTC. The V and J genes are TRBV5-4 and TRBJ2-7; perhaps TRBD1 as D (6 bases). This CDR3 is built from 15 residues. Germline values: CDR1 SGHNT, CDR2 YYREEE (reference sequence). V was pared by 2 bases and J by 0 bases, with 12 bases between.

This clonotype appeared many times. The chain is built from TRBV6-6 and TRBJ2-3, with D uncertain. The V gene lost 0 bases and the J gene lost 4 bases, with 11 bases spanning the gap. This CDR3 is built from 15 residues. Germline V gene sequence: CDR1 MNHNY, CDR2 SVGAGI (reference sequence). CDR3 in DNA: TGTGCCAGCAGTTACTCGACCGCGATTCCAGATACGCAGTATTTT. It encodes CASSYSTAIPDTQYF.

This clonotype appeared many times. The V call is TRBV29-1, the J call TRBJ1-5, with D possibly being TRBD1 (6 bases). The CDR3 has 14 residues. The germline V and J ends were trimmed by 4 bases and 2 bases, with 12 bases remaining between them. Germline V lookup: CDR1 SQVTM, CDR2 ANQGSEA. As DNA, the CDR3 is TGCAGCGTTGCAGGGGATAAGGGCAATCAGCCCCAGCATTTT. The encoded protein is CSVAGDKGNQPQHF.

This clonotype has a count of ten or more. V and J are TRBV20-1 and TRBJ2-5; possible D gene TRBD2, 7 bases. This CDR3 is 12 amino acids long. Germline assignment: CDR1 DFQATT and CDR2 SNEGSKA (reference sequence). Trimming cost V 8 bases and J 5 bases, with 15 bases left between them. CDR3 coding DNA: TGCAGTACGGGAAGGGGGGGCGAGACCCAGTACTTC. Residues: CSTGRGGETQYF.

This clonotype was seen a handful of times. The rearrangement links TRBV18 to TRBJ2-2; possibly TRBD2 for D (5 bases). The CDR3 runs to 17 residues. V was shortened by 0 bases and J by 0 bases, with 11 bases between the two germline ends. Germline V CDR1 and CDR2: KGHSH, LQKENI. The CDR3 nucleotides are TGTGCCAGCTCACCACCGGAGCGGTACCCGAACACCGGGGAGCTGTTTTTT. It encodes CASSPPERYPNTGELFF. The full variable domain, completed using reference TRBV18 and TRBJ2-2, is NAGVMQNPRHLVRRRGQEARLRCSPMKGHSHVYWYRQLPEEGLKFMVYLQKENIIDESGMPKERFSAEFPKEGPSILRIQQVVRGDSAAYFCASSPPERYPNTGELFFGEGSRLTVL.

The chain carries TRBV23-1 and TRBJ2-5; TRBD2 agrees at 7 bases. TRBV23-1 is flagged as an ORF with uncertain function. This CDR3 has 12 amino acids. J gave up 7 bases and V 8 bases, and 7 bases lay outside the gene matches. The CDR3 region has the DNA TGCGCCAGCTGCGTACCGGGGGGGACCCAGTACTTC. It specifies CASCVPGGTQYF.

The genes are TRBV12-3 or TRBV12-4 and TRBJ2-2; D is unclear. The CDR3 length is 13 residues. V lost 5 bases, J lost 6 bases, and 10 bases lay in between. The CDR3 nucleotides read TGTGCCAGCAGTCCCGGGTGGTCCGGGGAGCTGTTTTTT. It translates to CASSPGWSGELFF.

This clonotype was recorded at least ten times. The chain is built from TRBV20-1 and TRBJ2-2; 12 nucleotides match TRBD2. J was trimmed by 8 bases and V by 6 bases; bases with no gene match: 4. The CDR3 length is 13 residues. Germline assignment: CDR1 DFQATT and CDR2 SNEGSKA (reference sequence). DNA of the CDR3: TGCAGTGCACCCGGACTAGCGGGGGGGGAGCTGTTTTTT. It encodes CSAPGLAGGELFF.

This clonotype was seen repeatedly, ten times or more. V and J are TRBV7-8 and TRBJ2-2; 7 bases align to TRBD1. Losses at the gene ends were 5 bases for V and 6 bases for J; bases not matched to a gene: 18. Germline loops: CDR1 SGHVS, CDR2 FQNEAQ. The CDR3 spans 18 residues. CDR3 sequence reads: CASSPFPVFGQDAGELFF. In DNA, the CDR3 is TGTGCCAGCAGCCCATTCCCTGTCTTCGGACAGGACGCCGGGGAGCTGTTTTTT.

This clonotype was observed a handful of times. The chain carries TRBV20-1 and TRBJ2-5; unclear D gene. The germline V gene has CDR1 DFQATT and CDR2 SNEGSKA (reference sequence). The ends were cut back, 1 base at V and 7 bases at J, with 16 bases in the middle. This CDR3 region has 14 residues. The CDR3 sequence is CSARVYGSLWTQYF. The CDR3 DNA reads as TGCAGTGCTAGAGTGTATGGCTCGCTCTGGACCCAGTACTTC.

The gene calls are TRBV15 and TRBJ2-6, with D tentatively TRBD1 (5 bases). From germline, CDR1 is LNHNV and CDR2 YYDKDF (reference sequence). The CDR3 totals 15 residues. V lost 3 bases, J lost 3 bases, and 9 bases lay in between. CDR3 DNA sequence: TGTGCCACCAGCAGCAGGGCTTTTGGGGCCAACGTCCTGACTTTC. It yields the protein CATSSRAFGANVLTF.

This clonotype was counted between two and nine times. This sequence joins TRBV18 and TRBJ2-7; weak D call: TRBD2 (6 bases). Germline CDR1 reads KGHSH; CDR2 reads LQKENI. Trimming took off 0 bases at V and 4 bases at J, with 10 bases between the two ends. This CDR3 is 14 amino acids long. CDR3 amino acids: CASSPPGEAYEQYF. The CDR3 bases are TGTGCCAGCTCACCACCGGGGGAGGCGTACGAGCAGTACTTC.

This clonotype occurred many times. V gene TRBV7-9 combines with J gene TRBJ1-3; the D gene is possibly TRBD1 (6 bases). Trimming left V 5 bases short and J 0 bases short, with 17 bases between. This CDR3 comprises 17 residues. CDR1 and CDR2 from the germline V gene are SEHNR and FQNEAQ (reference sequence). The CDR3 protein is CASSPRTVQGSGNTIYF. CDR3 nucleotides: TGTGCCAGCAGCCCCCGGACAGTACAAGGCTCTGGAAACACCATATATTTT. Complete variable domain (other parts from reference TRBV7-9 and TRBJ1-3): DTGVSQNPRHKITKRGQNVTFRCDPISEHNRLYWYRQTLGQGPEFLTYFQNEAQLEKSRLLSDRFSAERPKGSFSTLEIQRTEQGDSAMYLCASSPRTVQGSGNTIYFGEGSWLTVV.

The chain links TRBV6-4 to TRBJ2-2; 8 bases match TRBD1. V shed 0 bases and J 3 bases; nucleotides not matched to a gene: 0. The CDR3 length is 15 residues. Germline lookup yields CDR1 MRHNA and CDR2 SNTAGT. The CDR3 DNA reads as TGTGCCAGCAGTGACTCGGACAGGGACACCGGGGAGCTGTTTTTT. Protein sequence: CASSDSDRDTGELFF.

This clonotype was observed a few times. The J gene is TRBJ2-5, the V gene TRBV7-9, with TRBD1 identical over 9 bases. V lost 8 bases to trimming and J lost 4 bases; unmatched junction nucleotides: 11. CDR3 length: 15 amino acids. Germline V gene lookup returns CDR1 SEHNR and CDR2 FQNEAQ (reference sequence). The CDR3 loop is CASHRGTGTGETQYF. The CDR3 nucleotides read TGTGCCAGCCACAGAGGGACAGGGACGGGAGAGACCCAGTACTTC.

The table lists this clonotype with many counts. The rearrangement links TRBV6-6 to TRBJ1-6; maybe TRBD1 (5 bases). The CDR3 length is 15 residues. V was shortened by 7 bases and J by 4 bases, with 14 bases between the two germline ends. Germline V gene data show CDR1 as MNHNY and CDR2 as SVGAGI (reference sequence). The CDR3 DNA follows: TGTGCCAGCATGAGGGGAGAGGGGTATAATTCACCCCTCCACTTT. As protein: CASMRGEGYNSPLHF.

The table lists this clonotype with a few counts. The chain joins TRBV4-3 to TRBJ1-3; tentative D call: TRBD1 (6 bases). Germline V lookup: CDR1 LGHNA, CDR2 YSLEER. This CDR3 contains 16 residues. The V gene lost 0 bases and the J gene lost 2 bases, with 11 bases spanning the gap. This CDR3 reads CASSQDRGGTGNTIYF. CDR3 DNA: TGCGCCAGCAGCCAAGATCGAGGGGGGACTGGAAACACCATATATTTT.

The CDR3 DNA reads as TGTGCCGCGACCAGGAGAGTCACAGATACGCAGTATTTT. Protein: CAATRRVTDTQYF. This rearrangement joins TRBV6-5 to TRBJ2-3, with D hard to call. There are 13 residues in the CDR3. V shed 11 bases and J shed 2 bases, with 14 bases lying between them. Germline V CDR1 and CDR2: MNHEY, SVGAGI.

This chain links TRBV28 with TRBJ1-1; D perhaps matches TRBD1 (6 bases). Looked up from germline, CDR1 is MDHEN and CDR2 is SYDVKM. Between the trimmed V and J ends, which lost 5 bases and 4 bases, there was a span of 14 bases. The CDR3 is 14 amino acids. The CDR3 region is CASSPIGGLTEAFF. The DNA of the CDR3 is TGTGCCAGCAGTCCCATCGGGGGGCTCACTGAAGCTTTCTTT.

This chain joins TRBV5-6 and TRBJ2-5; 10 bases align to TRBD2. CDR3 size: 18 residues. Trimming took 1 base from V and 1 from J; bases not matched to a gene: 10. From germline, CDR1 is SGHDT and CDR2 YYEEEE. The CDR3 sequence: CASSLLLAGVPGQETQYF. The CDR3, as DNA: TGTGCCAGCAGCTTGTTGCTAGCGGGGGTGCCGGGCCAAGAGACCCAGTACTTC.

This clonotype was seen repeatedly, ten times or more. The rearrangement uses TRBV5-5 and TRBJ1-6; 9 bases are shared with TRBD1. The CDR3 has 15 residues. J was trimmed by 10 bases and V by 0 bases; bases with no gene match: 5. Looked up from germline, CDR1 is SGHKS and CDR2 is YYEKEE (reference sequence). CDR3 DNA: TGTGCCAGCAGCTTGGTGGGACAGGGATCCTCACCCCTCCACTTT. Translated: CASSLVGQGSSPLHF.

This clonotype was detected many times. The CDR3 region is CASTLDRGYSNQPQHF. CDR3 DNA sequence: TGTGCCAGCACCCTGGACAGGGGATATAGCAATCAGCCCCAGCATTTT. The chain has TRBV28 and TRBJ1-5, with 9 positions matching TRBD1. CDR1 is MDHEN and CDR2 is SYDVKM in the germline V gene. The ends lost 7 bases at V and 0 bases at J; junction bases unmatched: 7. CDR3 length equals 16 residues.

This clonotype occurred a few times. The J gene is TRBJ1-6, the V gene TRBV4-1; D is ambiguous. Germline CDR1 reads MGHRA; CDR2 reads YSYEKL. CDR3 size: 11 residues. V was shortened by 3 bases and J by 15 bases, with 9 bases between the two germline ends. The CDR3 DNA follows: TGCGCCAGCAGCCACCGTGAGGTCCTCCACTTT. The encoded protein is CASSHREVLHF.